The rows below give T cell receptor beta chains drawn from one sample of a study of cytomegalovirus exposure and HLA in healthy donors. Repertoires were generated with immunoSEQ multiplex PCR, while TCRdb's copy carries only in-frame clones and drops some. The repertoire includes approximately 94,000 clones, around 80% of them detected once, and approximately 5.6% sits in the top ten. The sequenced material came from PBMCs. The receptors were gathered from a man aged 25 to 45 in good health and CMV-seropositive. The CDR3 runs from the conserved cysteine through the conserved F or W. The D gene is left open where the match is weak. Expanded clones get a size class; other rows say once, few or many, or leave the size out.

d_call,j_call,v_call,clone_size,cdr3_nt,cdr3_aa
.,TRBJ1-5,TRBV27,.,TGTGCCAGCAGTTTAACAGGGCCAAGCAATCAGCCCCAGCATTTT,CASSLTGPSNQPQHF
TRBD1,TRBJ1-2,TRBV19,.,TGTGCCAGTAGGACTACAGGGGGAGGCGGCTACACCTTC,CASRTTGGGGYTF
TRBD1,TRBJ2-1,TRBV6-5,.,TGTGCCAGCAGACAGGGGGATCGGCGCAATGAGCAGTTCTTC,CASRQGDRRNEQFF
.,TRBJ1-6,TRBV7-2,.,TGTGCCAGCAGCTTATATGGTTCCTATACTAATTCACCCCTCCACTTT,CASSLYGSYTNSPLHF
TRBD1,TRBJ1-1,TRBV20-1,few,TGCAGTGCTCCTGGACAGGGTAACACCTTCTTT,CSAPGQGNTFF
.,TRBJ1-1,TRBV29-1,.,TGCAGCGTTGACGCAGGGAGGGGGTCCACTGAAGCTTTCTTT,CSVDAGRGSTEAFF
.,TRBJ1-2,TRBV4-1,.,TGCGCCAGCAGCCAAGAAATAGCCGGGATACTAAATGGCTACACCTTC,CASSQEIAGILNGYTF
.,TRBJ2-3,TRBV29-1,.,TGCAGCGTTCCCTTTTTGGGGGGGCAGGCAGATACGCAGTATTTT,CSVPFLGGQADTQYF
TRBD1,TRBJ1-2,TRBV7-3,few,TGTGCCAGCAGCCAGACAGGGGATGCGGGTGGCTACACCTTC,CASSQTGDAGGYTF
TRBD2,TRBJ2-3,TRBV5-4,few,TGTGCCAGCAGCTTAAGTAGCGGGGCGAGCACAGATACGCAGTATTTT,CASSLSSGASTDTQYF
.,TRBJ1-1,TRBV19,.,TGTGCCAGTAGTACAGCCGGGTTTACTGAAGCTTTCTTT,CASSTAGFTEAFF
TRBD2,TRBJ2-5,TRBV7-2,.,TGTGCCAGCAGCTCATCCACCATGACTAGCGGGAGGAGGGGCGAGACCCAGTACTTC,CASSSSTMTSGRRGETQYF
.,TRBJ1-1,TRBV28,.,TGTGCCAGCACCGCATCGGGGGGGAACACTGAAGCTTTCTTT,CASTASGGNTEAFF
.,TRBJ1-1,TRBV4-3,.,TGCGCCAGCAGCCAAGATGTGGGCTCGGACACTGAAGCTTTCTTT,CASSQDVGSDTEAFF
.,TRBJ2-5,TRBV2,.,TGTGCCAGCAGTGTGAGCAATAAAGAGACCCAGTACTTC,CASSVSNKETQYF
TRBD2,TRBJ2-5,TRBV7-2,.,TGTGCCAGCAGCAAAGGGACTAGCGGGAACCTAAAAGAGACCCAGTACTTC,CASSKGTSGNLKETQYF
.,TRBJ1-5,TRBV15,.,TGTGCCACCATCCCCGGTACAGTTAATCAGCCCCAGCATTTT,CATIPGTVNQPQHF
TRBD1,TRBJ2-1,TRBV19,.,TGTGCCAGTAGTACTACAGGGGAAGGCTCCTACAATGAGCAGTTCTTC,CASSTTGEGSYNEQFF
TRBD1,TRBJ1-5,TRBV6-5,.,TGTGCCAGCAGTCGCTCGACAGGGAAAGATCAGCCCCAGCATTTT,CASSRSTGKDQPQHF
TRBD1,TRBJ1-5,TRBV30,few,TGTGCCTTTAACAGGGGCCAAAATCAGCCCCAGCATTTT,CAFNRGQNQPQHF
.,TRBJ2-3,TRBV5-6,.,TGTGCCAGCAGCTTTCTGGGACTGGGGACAGATACGCAGTATTTT,CASSFLGLGTDTQYF
.,TRBJ1-5,TRBV19,.,TGTGCCAGTAGTATAGAGGCCGGGGGACAGCCCCAGCATTTT,CASSIEAGGQPQHF
TRBD1,TRBJ1-5,TRBV7-2,.,TGTGCCAGCAGCTTAAACCAGGGGGGTCAGCCCCAGCATTTT,CASSLNQGGQPQHF